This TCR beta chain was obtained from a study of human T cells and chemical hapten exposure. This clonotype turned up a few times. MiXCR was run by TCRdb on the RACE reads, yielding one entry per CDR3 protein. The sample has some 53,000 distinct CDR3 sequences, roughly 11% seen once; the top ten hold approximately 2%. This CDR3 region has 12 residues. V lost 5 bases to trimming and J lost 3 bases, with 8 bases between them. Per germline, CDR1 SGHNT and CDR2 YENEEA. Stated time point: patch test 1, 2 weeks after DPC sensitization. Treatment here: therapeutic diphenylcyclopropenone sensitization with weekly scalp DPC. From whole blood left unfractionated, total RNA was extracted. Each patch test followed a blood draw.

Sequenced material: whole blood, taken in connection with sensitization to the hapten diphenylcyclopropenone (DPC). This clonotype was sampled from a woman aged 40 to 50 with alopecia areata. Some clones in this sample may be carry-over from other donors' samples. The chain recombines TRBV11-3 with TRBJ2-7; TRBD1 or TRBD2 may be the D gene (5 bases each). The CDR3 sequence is CASSRDHYEQYF. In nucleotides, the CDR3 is TGTGCCAGCAGCCGGGACCACTACGAGCAGTACTTC.